The sequence of this TCR beta chain was determined in a study of cytomegalovirus exposure and HLA in healthy donors (dated by TCRdb to about 2017). About the investigation overall: In an earlier analysis of 587 of the donors, 250 to 300 Gb of sequence data and some 120 million unique TCR beta sequences from 150 million to 200 million T cells were reported. Of the roughly 400 genotyped donors, 81% fell in the genetic ancestry cluster associated with self-reported Caucasian donors. A later genetic analysis used genome-wide SNP genotypes for about 65% of the 666 donors, treating that subset as a discovery cohort. An earlier analysis of approximately 630 of the donors applied high-throughput TCR beta sequencing to assess whether each TCR beta V gene segment acted as functional or pseudogenic. Across 398 genotyped donors of the cohort, an average of roughly 230,000 unique TCR beta nucleotide sequences per donor were sequenced, and roughly 17% of those sequences were non-productive. Typing coverage differed by locus: A, B, C, DRB1 and DQB1 were typed in about 620-640 donors, DQA1 in 522, DPA1 in approximately 600, and DPB1 in around 490. HLA typing included class I and class II loci at four-digit resolution. Roughly 5 DR-DQ haplotypes were handled as single units for association and clustering, since linkage in the cohort was strong. A separate validation cohort of roughly 120 different subjects was used in addition to the approximately 640-subject first cohort. The later analysis used no new phenotypic data to find candidate immune exposures, relying instead on TCR beta sequences and their occurrence across donors. A later analysis re-analyzed previously published TCR beta repertoires from several hundred donors and added high-resolution HLA genotyping to study TCR occurrence patterns. To predict cytomegalovirus infection status, the study brought together high-throughput TCR immunosequencing, statistical association of individual TCRs with disease status, and machine learning. Donor age, sex, ethnicity and CMV serostatus were compiled together with the repertoire data. About 280 gigabases of sequencing data and around 80 million unique TCR sequences made up an early release that covered approximately 620 HLA-typed donors. The study aimed to test whether cataloging public T cell receptors could reveal signatures of past pathogen exposure. Using immunosequencing, the study profiled T cell repertoires from around 670 subjects and related those repertoires to cytomegalovirus serostatus. Every repertoire in the discovery cohort had been generated on one and the same sequencing platform. The investigation overall reported the following: Assigning TCR associations to individual alleles was difficult when HLA alleles, especially DR and DQ, strongly co-occurred. A cluster of highly shared sequence variants was judged likely to represent a technical artifact of the sequencing pipeline. Some IMGT-functional V segments, including TRBV6-2 and TRBV6-3, could not be told apart with the 87-base-pair reads, so those segments were excluded. Roughly uniform sequencing depth across donors was assumed in presence/absence analyses, although this assumption may not hold. Most TCR sequences were seen in very few donors, while some public TCRs were found in many individuals. An association between a missense DCLRE1C variant and V-gene and J-gene trimming of TCR beta chains was found in a later genetic analysis and replicated in an independent cohort. In the study, 150 to 200 TCR beta chains were listed as associated with cytomegalovirus. The authors suggested that the approach could potentially be generalized to other disease states and immunological phenotypes. Correlated functional status among segregating V segments might be attributable to linkage disequilibrium, but an unknown experimental factor could not be ruled out. In both the original and validation cohorts, the classifier was reported to diagnose cytomegalovirus status with high specificity and sensitivity. The cohort was sequenced for TCR beta chains only, and without alpha or paired-chain data the features that could be detected were limited. Approximately 16 rarely observed V segments, including chromosome 9 orphons, were excluded from the earlier analysis of 550 to 700 of the donors because counts were too low. A later analysis associated 15,000 to 20,000 TCR beta sequences with specific HLA alleles at a false discovery rate of 0.05. In an earlier analysis of 587 of the donors, most TCR beta V segments were observed in productive rearrangements about 87% or about 30% of the time, broadly matching IMGT annotations. In a later analysis, HLA-associated TCR beta chains showed more clonal expansion and lower generation probabilities than non-associated chains that were equally common. A further reported finding was that TCR beta sequences accurately predicted the HLA-A and HLA-B alleles for most subjects in the first cohort. Compared with the approximately 710-donor mean, donors in an Asian-associated ancestry cluster had fewer N-insertions in productive TCRs, according to a later genetic analysis. Three of the identified cytomegalovirus-associated TCR beta chains were confirmed in vitro to be specific for cytomegalovirus antigens. The only immune exposure information available for the cohort was CMV serostatus. A later analysis found that TCR association rates varied across HLA loci, with DRB1 alleles showing the most associated TCRs and HLA-C alleles the fewest. Most CMV-associated TCR beta chains appeared to be HLA-restricted in a later analysis, and the HLA associations seemed to be driven largely by CMV exposure. Because HLA typing was missing for some donors at each locus, association tests included only the typed subset. Several of the top co-occurrence clusters appeared to be linked to parvovirus B19, influenza, CMV and Epstein-Barr virus, according to a later analysis.

Comments on this clone: Its recognized antigen is unknown. No qualities accompany the bases; no much larger clone lies one base away. This same CDR3 is encoded by further DNA sequences in the sample.

The V end loses 3 bases and the J end loses 3 bases, and a stretch of 3 bases separates them. According to the germline V gene, CDR1 reads MDHEN and CDR2 reads SYDVKM. The CDR3 measures 11 amino acids from cysteine to phenylalanine. Only the CDR3 region is kept as DNA, spanning 33 bases read in frame from base 1. The cohort consisted of more than 650 healthy bone marrow donors. Cohort members were all nominally healthy when sampled, although unrecorded immune exposures were likely present. The donor tested CMV seropositive, placing the donor among the 289 seropositive members of the cohort. Each donor provided a peripheral blood sample, and peripheral blood mononuclear cells were used for TCR beta sequencing. Genomic DNA extraction from the blood cell samples was performed with the Qiagen DNeasy Blood Extraction Kit. The library was built by means of the immunoSEQ multiplex PCR assay. For the multiplex PCR, a mixture combining 60 forward primers for TCR Vbeta segments and 13 reverse primers for TCR Jbeta segments was used. The CDR3 region of rearranged TCR beta genes was amplified from genomic DNA with a multiplex PCR assay. Amplified TCR beta libraries were sequenced as 87-base-pair reads on the Illumina HiSeq System. Concerning the study's data processing: Across the 670 or so repertoires, a later analysis counted 60 million to 90 million unique TCR beta chains, some 11 million of which were shared by at least two donors. A nearest-neighbor algorithm error-corrected the raw reads and collapsed the reads into unique sequences, merging closely related sequences to remove PCR and sequencing errors. To assign V, D and J gene segments, CDR3 sequences were aligned to IMGT reference sequences. For a sequence to be retained, a match of at least six nucleotides was required to both a V gene segment and a J gene segment. A rearrangement counted as productive if the CDR3 had no stop codons and remained in frame with V and J, and every other rearrangement counted as non-productive. Following IMGT convention, CDR3 was defined as the stretch from the second conserved V-encoded cysteine to the conserved J-encoded phenylalanine. In an earlier analysis of approximately 500 of the donors, sequences lacking an unambiguous match to a single V gene segment were excluded. An earlier analysis of several hundred of the donors called V segments functional above 56.7% productive rearrangements and segregating when the between-donor standard deviation exceeded 5%. To diagnose cytomegalovirus status from the catalog of TCR beta chain sequences, a statistical classification framework was built. A later analysis assigned V and J genes by comparing TCR nucleotide sequences with IMGT/GENE-DB human TR gene sequences. The TCRdist pipeline was used in a later analysis to assign CDR3 sequences and most-parsimonious VDJ recombination scenarios. In a later analysis, each TCR beta chain was defined by its CDR3 amino acid sequence together with its V-gene family, and reads lacking a unique V-gene family were excluded. As a way to deal with suspected cross-contamination and a sequencing artifact, a later analysis dropped 640 or so nucleotide sequences that were highly shared and had low generation probability. In a later analysis, a clonal expansion index was calculated for each public chain from normalized within-repertoire ranks of inferred template counts. In a later analysis, generation probabilities were computed with a VDJ recombination model fitted to out-of-frame rearrangements, and the resulting probabilities were checked against IGoR. In a later analysis, hypergeometric tests were used to score TCR-TCR, TCR-HLA and TCR-CMV co-occurrence, with a repertoire-size bias correction applied to TCR pairs. To estimate false discovery rates, a later analysis permuted the HLA or CMV assignments 20 times. In a later analysis, co-occurring TCRs were grouped using DBSCAN, with TCRdist sequence similarity added in when clustering inside HLA-allele-positive subsets. For co-occurrence clustering, repertoires with fewer than 30,000 or more than 120,000 public chains were excluded, along with about five repertoires with anomalous nucleotide sharing. Imported from immuneACCESS, the table was reduced by TCRdb to in-frame sequences with V and J called. These copies leave out some clones; in studies compared against another copy, an unresolved V gene accounts for under half, and the cause of the remainder is not known. D and trimming were read from the DNA, whereas the V and J calls and clone size are those reported in that table. Recorded for this sample are under 200,000 clones; 80% of them occurred a single time. 6.3% of the sample comes from the top ten.

This TCR was recovered from a middle-aged man in good health and CMV-seropositive. The sample taken for sequencing was PBMCs. The sequence is built from TRBV28 and TRBJ2-7; the D gene lacks a confident call. CDR3 sequence: CASSFRYEQYF. The DNA sequence is given as TGTGCCAGCAGTTTTCGCTACGAGCAGTACTTC.